A single sample is the source of the 7 T cell receptor beta chains below, sequenced in a study of blood T cell repertoires in COVID-19 (dated by TCRdb to 2018 to 2021). The library came from the immunoSEQ multiplex PCR assay. The table comes from immuneACCESS by way of TCRdb, which keeps in-frame sequences with V and J called. Part of the clones is missing from these tables; in studies checked, under half for an unresolved V gene and the rest for unknown reasons. Within this sample are roughly 300,000 clones, with around 81% of them counted one time only. The leading ten clones occupy 2.5% to 3% of the sample. The sample taken for sequencing was peripheral blood. The receptors stem from a woman in her sixties with active or convalescent COVID-19.

This clone showed up just once. V gene TRBV5-6 combines with J gene TRBJ1-5; 8 bases map to TRBD1. The CDR3 has 15 amino acids. V gave up 0 bases and J gave up 7 bases; unmatched junction bases: 6. CDR1 is SGHDT and CDR2 is YYEEEE in the germline V gene. The CDR3: CASSLGRTGPQPQHF. CDR3 nucleotide sequence: TGTGCCAGCAGCTTGGGAAGGACAGGGCCCCAGCCCCAGCATTTT. Filled out from reference TRBV5-6 and TRBJ1-5, the complete variable domain reads DAGVTQSPTHLIKTRGQQVTLRCSPKSGHDTVSWYQQALGQGPQFIFQYYEEEERQRGNFPDRFSGHQFPNYSSELNVNALLLGDSALYLCASSLGRTGPQPQHFGDGTRLSIL.

This clone was detected a few times. CDR3 in amino acids: CASSPATGSTEAFF. The CDR3, as DNA: TGTGCCAGCAGCCCAGCGACAGGGAGTACTGAAGCTTTCTTT. This sequence joins TRBV11-1 and TRBJ1-1, with 7 nucleotides matching TRBD1. Germline lookup yields CDR1 SGHAT and CDR2 FQDESV (reference sequence). The CDR3 runs 14 residues. V trimming: 5 bases; J trimming: 5 bases; junction bases outside the gene matches: 8. Drawing the rest from reference TRBV11-1 and TRBJ1-1, the complete variable domain is EAEVAQSPRYKITEKSQAVAFWCDPISGHATLYWYRQILGQGPELLVQFQDESVVDDSQLPKDRFSAERLKGVDSTLKIQPAELGDSAMYLCASSPATGSTEAFFGQGTRLTVV.

CDR3 amino acids: CASSPDRGGTGFTDTQYF. The CDR3 DNA reads as TGTGCCAGCAGCCCCGATAGAGGAGGGACAGGGTTCACAGATACGCAGTATTTT. This chain joins TRBV28 and TRBJ2-3; 9 bases fit TRBD1. CDR3 size: 18 residues. Germline-derived CDR1 and CDR2 are MDHEN and SYDVKM. The V segment lost 6 bases and the J segment 2 bases; nucleotides outside the gene matches: 15.

This chain uses TRBV29-1 with TRBJ2-3; 8 positions match TRBD2. CDR3 length: 18 amino acids. Looked up from germline, CDR1 is SQVTM and CDR2 is ANQGSEA. The ends lost 8 bases at V and 5 bases at J; junction bases unmatched: 24. The CDR3 coding sequence is TGCAGCTCCCTCCGAGAGGTTAGCGGGGACTCGAGCGGAGATACGCAGTATTTT. Its protein product is CSSLREVSGDSSGDTQYF.

V gene TRBV2 combines with J gene TRBJ2-6, with 8 nucleotides matching TRBD1. The CDR3 is 15 residues long. Germline trimming cut 6 bases from V and 2 bases from J; bases unmatched to any gene: 3. The germline V gene encodes CDR1 SNHLY and CDR2 FYNNEI. This CDR3 is CASREDRAGANVLTF. The CDR3, as DNA: TGTGCCAGCAGGGAGGACAGGGCTGGGGCCAACGTCCTGACTTTC.

The chain uses TRBV10-3 and TRBJ1-1; no firm D call. The CDR3 loop spans 12 amino acids. V lost 6 bases and J 3 bases, leaving 8 bases between the germline ends. Germline V CDR1 and CDR2: ENHRY, SYGVKD. CDR3: CAIRPDYTEAFF. DNA of the CDR3: TGTGCCATCAGACCCGACTACACTGAAGCTTTCTTT.

The chain has TRBV12-3 or TRBV12-4 and TRBJ2-5, with D possibly being TRBD1 (6 bases). Trimming removed 8 bases at V and 4 bases at J, with 8 bases between. This CDR3 contains 11 residues. The DNA of the CDR3 is TGTGCCAGCCGAGGGGGAGAGACCCAGTACTTC. Residues: CASRGGETQYF.